Below are 21 T cell receptor beta chains sequenced from a single sample in a study of blood T cell repertoires in COVID-19. Here immunoSEQ multiplex PCR was the method, and the copy in TCRdb shows in-frame clones only, minus some. The sample contains roughly 190,000 clones, 75% to 95% of which appear only once. Material: peripheral blood. Receptors were obtained from a man aged 50 to 59 with acute or convalescent COVID-19.

The CDR3 sequence: CASSILGRSYNEQFF. CDR3 DNA: TGTGCCAGTAGTATTTTGGGGAGATCCTACAATGAGCAGTTCTTC. The chain joins TRBV19 to TRBJ2-1, with D possibly matching TRBD2 (5 bases). This CDR3 has 15 residues. Germline lookup yields CDR1 LNHDA and CDR2 SQIVND (reference sequence). Trimming stripped 3 bases from V and 1 base from J, with 10 bases between. The variable domain in full, completed from reference TRBV19 and TRBJ2-1, reads DGGITQSPKYLFRKEGQNVTLSCEQNLNHDAMYWYRQDPGQGLRLIYYSQIVNDFQKGDIAEGYSVSREKKESFPLTVTSAQKNPTAFYLCASSILGRSYNEQFFGPGTRLTVL.

The CDR3 loop is CASSRTLLRGLDGELFF. In DNA form, the CDR3 reads TGTGCCAGCAGTCGAACCCTACTCAGGGGGCTTGACGGGGAGCTGTTTTTT. This chain connects TRBV28 to TRBJ2-2, with 8 bases fitting TRBD1. The CDR3 has 17 residues. Germline assignment: CDR1 MDHEN and CDR2 SYDVKM. V dropped 5 bases and J dropped 7; count of bases not matched to a gene: 15.

V usage is TRBV29-1 and J usage is TRBJ2-7, with 9 bases identical to TRBD2. V lost 4 bases and J lost 3; bases outside the gene matches: 13. The CDR3 contains 16 residues. Looked up from germline, CDR1 is SQVTM and CDR2 is ANQGSEA. The CDR3 loop is CSVVGRGRGASYEQYF. CDR3 sequence (DNA): TGCAGCGTTGTGGGTCGCGGGAGGGGGGCCAGCTACGAGCAGTACTTC.

This chain connects TRBV5-8 to TRBJ2-3; 9 bases are shared with TRBD1. Looked up from germline, CDR1 is SGHTS and CDR2 is YDEGEE. The CDR3 extends over 17 amino acids. After removal of 0 bases from V and 0 bases from J, the junction contained 5 bases not matched to a gene. The CDR3 region is CASSLEGTGKSTDTQYF. The CDR3 DNA reads as TGTGCCAGCAGCTTGGAGGGGACAGGGAAAAGCACAGATACGCAGTATTTT.

The genes are TRBV7-6 and TRBJ1-1; 7 nucleotides line up with TRBD1. CDR1 is SGHVS, CDR2 FNYEAQ, per germline. The CDR3 is 14 amino acids. The V segment lost 5 bases and the J segment 1 base; nucleotides outside the gene matches: 4. The CDR3 loop reads CASSRRTGNTEAFF. CDR3 DNA sequence: TGTGCCAGCAGCCGCCGGACAGGGAACACTGAAGCTTTCTTT.

The chain links TRBV6-6 to TRBJ2-2, with D maybe TRBD2 (6 bases). The CDR3 is 15 amino acids. In germline, CDR1 is MNHNY, CDR2 SVGAGI (reference sequence). V was cut by 4 bases and J by 3 bases, with 12 bases left in between. This chain's CDR3 is CASSLLGGDTGELFF. The CDR3 nucleotides are TGTGCCAGCAGTTTACTCGGCGGGGACACCGGGGAGCTGTTTTTT.

The chain recombines TRBV5-4 with TRBJ2-5, with TRBD1 identical over 7 bases. Germline CDR1 is SGHNT and CDR2 is YYREEE (reference sequence). Trimming at V came to 9 bases and at J to 1 base, leaving 9 bases not matched to a gene. The CDR3 spans 14 residues. The CDR3 reads CATATRDSQETQYF. The CDR3 DNA is TGTGCCACCGCAACAAGGGACAGCCAAGAGACCCAGTACTTC.

The chain has TRBV6-5 and TRBJ2-6; D unresolved. CDR1 is MNHEY and CDR2 is SVGAGI in the germline V gene. The CDR3 totals 16 residues. Trimming cost V 1 base and J 0 bases, with 7 bases left between them. For the CDR3, the DNA is TGTGCCAGCAGTTACTTACCCGGCTCTGGGGCCAACGTCCTGACTTTC. Translation gives CASSYLPGSGANVLTF.

The chain links TRBV4-2 to TRBJ1-5; possibly TRBD1 for D (6 bases). CDR1 and CDR2 (germline): LGHNA, YNFKEQ. Trimming took off 0 bases at V and 5 bases at J, with 17 bases between the two ends. The CDR3 extends over 17 amino acids. The CDR3 region is CASSQEGGRLIHQPQHF. CDR3 nucleotide sequence: TGTGCCAGCAGCCAAGAGGGGGGGCGGCTAATACATCAGCCCCAGCATTTT.

The chain joins TRBV5-4 to TRBJ2-7; possible D gene TRBD2, 6 bases. The V gene's germline CDR1 is SGHNT and CDR2 YYREEE (reference sequence). The CDR3 extends over 13 amino acids. Trimming cost V 3 bases and J 6 bases, with 13 bases left between them. The CDR3 reads CASSYRERTEQYF. CDR3 DNA sequence: TGTGCCAGCAGCTACCGGGAGCGCACCGAGCAGTACTTC.

This sequence joins TRBV7-6 and TRBJ1-3; D is uncertain. Germline CDR1 and CDR2: SGHVS and FNYEAQ. This CDR3 has 16 amino acids. Between the trimmed V and J ends, which lost 1 base and 0 bases, there was a span of 10 bases. CDR3 in amino acids: CASSLEAPSSGNTIYF. CDR3 sequence (DNA): TGTGCCAGCAGCTTAGAAGCTCCCTCCTCTGGAAACACCATATATTTT.

This chain uses TRBV10-1 with TRBJ2-4, with 9 bases aligning to TRBD1. V was clipped by 6 bases and J by 6 bases; unmatched bases: 9. This CDR3 contains 15 residues. The V gene's germline CDR1 is WNHNN and CDR2 SYGVQD (reference sequence). The CDR3 DNA follows: TGCGCCAGCAGGGATCGGACAGGGGTGGGAAACATTCAGTACTTC. Encoded protein: CASRDRTGVGNIQYF.

The rearrangement links TRBV6-2 or TRBV6-3 to TRBJ2-2; 8 bases agree with TRBD2. Looked up from germline, CDR1 is MNHEY and CDR2 is SVGEGT. J was trimmed by 2 bases and V by 3 bases; bases with no gene match: 2. This CDR3 spans 15 amino acids. CDR3 sequence reads: CASSYTSGNTGELFF. CDR3 in DNA: TGTGCCAGCAGTTATACTAGCGGAAACACCGGGGAGCTGTTTTTT.

This clone was recorded once. This chain links TRBV27 with TRBJ2-3; TRBD2 matches 11 bases. The germline CDR1 and CDR2 sequences are MNHEY and SMNVEV (reference sequence). V lost 8 bases to trimming and J lost 4 bases; unmatched junction nucleotides: 2. This CDR3 comprises 13 residues. The CDR3 DNA follows: TGTGCCAGCGGGACTAGCGGTTCAGATACGCAGTATTTT. It encodes CASGTSGSDTQYF.

The chain links TRBV3-1 (or the pseudogene TRBV3-2) to TRBJ2-1; 9 bases agree with TRBD1. V lost 1 base, J lost 6 bases, and 13 bases stayed unmatched. The CDR3 covers 18 residues. In germline, CDR1 is LGHDT, CDR2 YNNKEL (reference sequence). CDR3 sequence: CASSQVRSNRGPSNEQFF. The CDR3 DNA sequence: TGTGCCAGCAGCCAAGTCAGATCCAACAGGGGGCCGAGCAATGAGCAGTTCTTC.

This chain connects TRBV30 to TRBJ2-3; 9 bases line up with TRBD2. Germline V gene data show CDR1 as GTSNPN and CDR2 as SVGIG (reference sequence). This CDR3 has 14 amino acids. After removal of 4 bases from V and 4 bases from J, the junction contained 6 bases not matched to a gene. The CDR3 region has the DNA TGTGCCTGGACAGTAGCGGGAGTGGCAGATACGCAGTATTTT. This codes for CAWTVAGVADTQYF.

The rearrangement joins TRBV15 to TRBJ1-5, with TRBD1 identical over 7 bases. With 8 bases clipped from V and 7 bases from J, the junction kept 11 bases outside the gene matches. The CDR3 sequence is 14 residues long. From germline, CDR1 is LNHNV and CDR2 YYDKDF (reference sequence). Here the CDR3 reads CATSEVQGTQPQHF. In nucleotides, the CDR3 is TGTGCCACCTCAGAAGTACAGGGGACCCAGCCCCAGCATTTT.

The rearrangement links TRBV7-8 to TRBJ2-5; the D gene is possibly TRBD1 (5 bases). V lost 5 bases to trimming and J lost 4 bases, with 17 bases between them. The CDR3 runs 15 residues. CDR1 is SGHVS, CDR2 FQNEAQ, per germline. CDR3 sequence (DNA): TGTGCCAGCAGCAAAGAAGGGGTAATAGGAGAGACCCAGTACTTC. Translation gives CASSKEGVIGETQYF.

V is TRBV27 and J is TRBJ2-3; TRBD2 aligns across 9 bases. CDR1 MNHEY and CDR2 SMNVEV come from the germline V gene (reference sequence). Trimming took 3 bases from V and 1 from J; bases not matched to a gene: 5. CDR3 length: 16 residues. This CDR3 reads CASSFLTSGGTDTQYF. The CDR3 DNA sequence: TGTGCCAGCAGTTTTCTGACTAGCGGAGGCACAGATACGCAGTATTTT.

The rearrangement uses TRBV10-3 and TRBJ1-5; maybe TRBD1 (5 bases). The CDR3 is 13 amino acids. Germline V gene sequence: CDR1 ENHRY, CDR2 SYGVKD. Trimming took off 7 bases at V and 4 bases at J, with 11 bases between the two ends. The CDR3 DNA sequence: TGTGCCATCACCCCCGACAGTAATCAGCCCCAGCATTTT. Translating it yields CAITPDSNQPQHF.

The chain is built from TRBV28 and TRBJ1-6; perhaps TRBD1 as D (5 bases). The V end lost 4 bases, the J end lost 5 bases, and 9 bases lay between the germline ends. The CDR3 is 14 residues long. Germline CDR1 MDHEN, CDR2 SYDVKM. CDR3 region: CASSSGGDNSPLHF. DNA for the CDR3: TGTGCCAGCAGTTCCGGGGGGGATAATTCACCCCTCCACTTT.